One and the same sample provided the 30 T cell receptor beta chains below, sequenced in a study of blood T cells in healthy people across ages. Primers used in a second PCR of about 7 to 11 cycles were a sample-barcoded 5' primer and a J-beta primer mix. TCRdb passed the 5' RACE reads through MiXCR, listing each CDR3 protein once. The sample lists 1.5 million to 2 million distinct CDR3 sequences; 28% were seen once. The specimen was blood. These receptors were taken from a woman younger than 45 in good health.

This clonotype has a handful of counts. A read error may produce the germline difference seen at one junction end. CDR3 region: CAGSLAGRVEAFF. The CDR3 nucleotides read TGTGCCGGCAGCTTAGCGGGGAGGGTTGAAGCTTTCTTT. J is TRBJ1-1 and V is TRBV7-6; D is uncertain. This CDR3 is built from 13 residues. Germline lookup yields CDR1 SGHVS and CDR2 FNYEAQ.

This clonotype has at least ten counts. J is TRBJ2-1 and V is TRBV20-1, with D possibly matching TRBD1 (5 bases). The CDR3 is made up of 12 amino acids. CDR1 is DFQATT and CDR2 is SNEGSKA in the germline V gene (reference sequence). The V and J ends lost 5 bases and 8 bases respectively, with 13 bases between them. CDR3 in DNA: TGCAGTGCTTGGTCCCAGGGTTATGAGCAGTTCTTC. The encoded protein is CSAWSQGYEQFF.

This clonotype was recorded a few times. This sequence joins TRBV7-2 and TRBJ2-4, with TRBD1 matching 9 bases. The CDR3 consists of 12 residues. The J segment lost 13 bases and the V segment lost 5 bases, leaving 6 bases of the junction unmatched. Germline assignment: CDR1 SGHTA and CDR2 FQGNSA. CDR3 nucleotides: TGTGCCAGCAGCCCTAACAGGGGGCCCCAGTACTTC. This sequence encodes CASSPNRGPQYF. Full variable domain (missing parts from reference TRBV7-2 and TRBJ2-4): GAGVSQSPSNKVTEKGKDVELRCDPISGHTALYWYRQSLGQGLEFLIYFQGNSAPDKSGLPSDRFSAERTGGSVSTLTIQRTQQEDSAVYLCASSPNRGPQYFGAGTRLSVL.

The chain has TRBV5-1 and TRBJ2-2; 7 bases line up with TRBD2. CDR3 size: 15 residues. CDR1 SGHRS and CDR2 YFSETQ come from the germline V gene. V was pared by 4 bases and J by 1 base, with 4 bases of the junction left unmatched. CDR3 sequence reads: CASSHLAENTGELFF. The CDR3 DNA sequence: TGCGCCAGCAGCCACCTAGCGGAGAACACCGGGGAGCTGTTTTTT.

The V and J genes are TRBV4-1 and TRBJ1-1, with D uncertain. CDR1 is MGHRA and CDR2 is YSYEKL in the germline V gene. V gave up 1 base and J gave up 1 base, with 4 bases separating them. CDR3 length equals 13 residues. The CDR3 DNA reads TGCGCCAGCAGCCAAGCACCGAACACTGAAGCTTTCTTT. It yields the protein CASSQAPNTEAFF.

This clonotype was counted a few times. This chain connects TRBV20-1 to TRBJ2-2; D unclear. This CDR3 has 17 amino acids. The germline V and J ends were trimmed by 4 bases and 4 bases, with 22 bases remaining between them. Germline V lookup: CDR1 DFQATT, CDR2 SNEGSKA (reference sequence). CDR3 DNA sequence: TGCAGTGCTACCCCAACGACGGAAAGATGGGGCACCGGGGAGCTGTTTTTT. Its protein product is CSATPTTERWGTGELFF.

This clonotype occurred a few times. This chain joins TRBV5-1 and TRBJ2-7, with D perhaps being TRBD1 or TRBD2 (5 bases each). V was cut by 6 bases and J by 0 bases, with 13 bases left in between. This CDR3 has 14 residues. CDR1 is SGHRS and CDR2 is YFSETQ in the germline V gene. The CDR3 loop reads CASTDKGSSYEQYF. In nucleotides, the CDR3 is TGCGCCAGCACCGACAAGGGGAGCTCCTACGAGCAGTACTTC.

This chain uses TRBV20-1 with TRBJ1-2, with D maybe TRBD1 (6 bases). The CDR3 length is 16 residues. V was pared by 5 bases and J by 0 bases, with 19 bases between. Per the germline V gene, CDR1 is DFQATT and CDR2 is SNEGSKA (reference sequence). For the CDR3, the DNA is TGCAGTGCTGGGTCTACCGGACAGACTTCTAACTATGGCTACACCTTC. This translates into CSAGSTGQTSNYGYTF.

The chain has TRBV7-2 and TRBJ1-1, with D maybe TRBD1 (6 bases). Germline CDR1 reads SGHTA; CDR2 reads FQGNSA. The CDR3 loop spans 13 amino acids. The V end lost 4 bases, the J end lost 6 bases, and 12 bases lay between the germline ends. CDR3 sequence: CASSSHDRPEAFF. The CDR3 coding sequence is TGTGCCAGCAGCTCTCACGACAGGCCTGAAGCTTTCTTT.

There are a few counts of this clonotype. CDR3 protein: CASSPHRGNTEAFF. CDR3 coding DNA: TGTGCCAGCAGCCCCCATCGGGGGAACACTGAAGCTTTCTTT. This chain uses TRBV14 with TRBJ1-1, with D uncertain. This CDR3 is 14 amino acids long. V was trimmed by 4 bases and J by 1 base, leaving 10 bases between them. The germline CDR1 and CDR2 sequences are SGHDN and FVKESK. Looking up the rest from reference TRBV14 and TRBJ1-1 gives the full variable domain: EAGVTQFPSHSVIEKGQTVTLRCDPISGHDNLYWYRRVMGKEIKFLLHFVKESKQDESGMPNNRFLAERTGGTYSTLKVQPAELEDSGVYFCASSPHRGNTEAFFGQGTRLTVV.

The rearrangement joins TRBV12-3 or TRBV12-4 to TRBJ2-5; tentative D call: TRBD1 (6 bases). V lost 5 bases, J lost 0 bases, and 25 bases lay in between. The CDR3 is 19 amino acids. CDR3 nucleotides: TGTGCCAGCAGTCCCGGTAGACTGGGGGCGGCCCTATACCAAGAGACCCAGTACTTC. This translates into CASSPGRLGAALYQETQYF.

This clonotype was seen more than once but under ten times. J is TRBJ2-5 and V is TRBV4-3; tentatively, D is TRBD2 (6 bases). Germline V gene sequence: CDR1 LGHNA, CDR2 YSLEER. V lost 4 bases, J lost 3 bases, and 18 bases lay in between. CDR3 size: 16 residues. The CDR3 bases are TGCGCCAGCAGCCCCTTCCCGACTAGTCAGAAAGAGACCCAGTACTTC. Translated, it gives CASSPFPTSQKETQYF.

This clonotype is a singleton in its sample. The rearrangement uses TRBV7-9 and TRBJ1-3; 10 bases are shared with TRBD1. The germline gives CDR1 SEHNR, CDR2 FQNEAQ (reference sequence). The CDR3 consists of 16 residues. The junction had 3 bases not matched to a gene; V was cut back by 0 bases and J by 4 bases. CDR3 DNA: TGTGCCAGCAGCTTAGCCGGGACAGGGGTCGGAAACACCATATATTTT. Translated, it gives CASSLAGTGVGNTIYF.

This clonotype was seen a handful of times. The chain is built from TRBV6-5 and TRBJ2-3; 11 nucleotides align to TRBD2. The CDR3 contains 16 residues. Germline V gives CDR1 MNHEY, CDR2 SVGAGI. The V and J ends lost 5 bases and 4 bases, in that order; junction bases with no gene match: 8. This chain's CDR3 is CASSLNSGGAPDTQYF. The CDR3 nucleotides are TGTGCCAGCAGTCTCAATAGCGGGGGGGCCCCAGATACGCAGTATTTT.

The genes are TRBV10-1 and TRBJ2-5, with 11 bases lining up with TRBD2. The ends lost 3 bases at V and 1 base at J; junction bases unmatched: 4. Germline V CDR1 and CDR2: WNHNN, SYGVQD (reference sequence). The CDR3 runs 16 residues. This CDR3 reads CASSDTGTSGQETQYF. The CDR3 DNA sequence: TGCGCCAGCAGTGACACCGGGACTAGCGGCCAAGAGACCCAGTACTTC.

CDR3 DNA: TGTGCCAGCAGTCCGGGACTAGCGGGAAATGGAGAGACCCAGTACTTC. It specifies CASSPGLAGNGETQYF. The rearrangement links TRBV27 to TRBJ2-5; 13 positions match TRBD2. CDR1 is MNHEY, CDR2 SMNVEV, per germline (reference sequence). V lost 5 bases to trimming and J lost 4 bases; unmatched junction nucleotides: 7. CDR3 size: 16 residues.

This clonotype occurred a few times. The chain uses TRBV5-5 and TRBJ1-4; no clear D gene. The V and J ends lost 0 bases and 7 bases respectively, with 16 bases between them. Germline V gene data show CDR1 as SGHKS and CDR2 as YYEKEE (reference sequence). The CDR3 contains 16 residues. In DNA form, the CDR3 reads TGTGCCAGCAGCTTGGAGGGCGGCGGGGAGCGTGAAAAACTGTTTTTT. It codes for CASSLEGGGEREKLFF.

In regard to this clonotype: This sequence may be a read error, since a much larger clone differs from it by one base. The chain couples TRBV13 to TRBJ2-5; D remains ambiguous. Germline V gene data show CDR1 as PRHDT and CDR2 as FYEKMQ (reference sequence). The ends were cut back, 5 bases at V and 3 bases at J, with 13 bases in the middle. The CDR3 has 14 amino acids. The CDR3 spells CASSQRVEEETQYF. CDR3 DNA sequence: TGTGCCAGCAGCCAAAGGGTCGAAGAAGAGACCCAGTACTTC.

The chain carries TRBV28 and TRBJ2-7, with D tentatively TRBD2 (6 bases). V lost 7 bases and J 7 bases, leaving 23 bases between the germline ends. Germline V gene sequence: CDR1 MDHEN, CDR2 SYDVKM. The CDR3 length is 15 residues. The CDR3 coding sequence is TGTGCCAGCATTCCAGTTAACGGGGACCGGGGGGAGCAGTACTTC. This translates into CASIPVNGDRGEQYF. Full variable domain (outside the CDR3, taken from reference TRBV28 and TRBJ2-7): DVKVTQSSRYLVKRTGEKVFLECVQDMDHENMFWYRQDPGLGLRLIYFSYDVKMKEKGDIPEGYSVSREKKERFSLILESASTNQTSMYLCASIPVNGDRGEQYFGPGTRLTVT.

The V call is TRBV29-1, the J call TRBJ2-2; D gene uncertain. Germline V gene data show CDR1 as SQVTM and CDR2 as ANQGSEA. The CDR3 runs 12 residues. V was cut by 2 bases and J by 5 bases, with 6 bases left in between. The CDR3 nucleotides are TGCAGCGTTGAATCCGGGACCGGGGAGCTGTTTTTT. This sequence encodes CSVESGTGELFF.

The DNA of the CDR3 is TGTGCCAGCAGCACCCGGACTAACTACTACTCCTACAATGAGCAGTTCTTC. Protein product: CASSTRTNYYSYNEQFF. The rearrangement joins TRBV7-2 to TRBJ2-1; the D gene is possibly TRBD2 (6 bases). The length of the CDR3 is 17 residues. Per the germline V gene, CDR1 is SGHTA and CDR2 is FQGNSA. Trimming took 5 bases from V and 0 from J, leaving 17 bases between them.

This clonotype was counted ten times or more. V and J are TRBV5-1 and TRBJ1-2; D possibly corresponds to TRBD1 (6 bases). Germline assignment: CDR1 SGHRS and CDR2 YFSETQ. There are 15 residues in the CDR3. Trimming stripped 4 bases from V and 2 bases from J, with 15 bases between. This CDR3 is CASSPAGEKNYGYTF. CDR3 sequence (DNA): TGCGCCAGCAGCCCCGCAGGGGAGAAGAACTATGGCTACACCTTC.

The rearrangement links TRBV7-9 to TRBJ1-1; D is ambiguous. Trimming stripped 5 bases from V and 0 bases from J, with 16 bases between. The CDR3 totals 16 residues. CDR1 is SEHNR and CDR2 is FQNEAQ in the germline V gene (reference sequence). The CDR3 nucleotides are TGTGCCAGCAGCCCCTCGACTAATGGAGTGAACACTGAAGCTTTCTTT. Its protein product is CASSPSTNGVNTEAFF. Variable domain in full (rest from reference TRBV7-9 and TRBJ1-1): DTGVSQNPRHKITKRGQNVTFRCDPISEHNRLYWYRQTLGQGPEFLTYFQNEAQLEKSRLLSDRFSAERPKGSFSTLEIQRTEQGDSAMYLCASSPSTNGVNTEAFFGQGTRLTVV.

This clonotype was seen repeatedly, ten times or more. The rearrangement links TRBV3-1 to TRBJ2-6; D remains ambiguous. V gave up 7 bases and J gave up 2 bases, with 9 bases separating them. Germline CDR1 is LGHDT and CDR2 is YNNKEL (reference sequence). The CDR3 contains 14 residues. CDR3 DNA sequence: TGTGCCAGCAAATCATTCCCTGGGGCCAACGTCCTGACTTTC. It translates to CASKSFPGANVLTF.

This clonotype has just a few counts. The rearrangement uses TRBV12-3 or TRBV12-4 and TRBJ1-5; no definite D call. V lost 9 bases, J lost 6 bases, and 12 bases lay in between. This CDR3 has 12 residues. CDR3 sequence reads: CASSRYGQPQHF. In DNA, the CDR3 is TGTGCCAGTTCCCGATACGGTCAGCCCCAGCATTTT.

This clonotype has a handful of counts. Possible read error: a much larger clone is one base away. The CDR3 nucleotides are TGTGCCACCAGCAGGAGCCCTCGGGGCAGGGAGGAGACCCAGTACTTC. Translated, it gives CATSRSPRGREETQYF. The gene calls are TRBV15 and TRBJ2-5; possibly TRBD1 or TRBD2 for D (5 bases each). CDR1 and CDR2 (germline): LNHNV, YYDKDF (reference sequence). The CDR3 has 16 amino acids. Trimming removed 3 bases from V and 5 bases from J, with 19 bases in between.

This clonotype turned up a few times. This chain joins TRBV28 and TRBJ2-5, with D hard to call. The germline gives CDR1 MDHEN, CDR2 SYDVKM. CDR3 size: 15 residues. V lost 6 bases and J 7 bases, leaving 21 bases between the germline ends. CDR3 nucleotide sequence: TGTGCCAGCAGGGCCATGGATCGATCCGTGGGGACCCAGTACTTC. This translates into CASRAMDRSVGTQYF.

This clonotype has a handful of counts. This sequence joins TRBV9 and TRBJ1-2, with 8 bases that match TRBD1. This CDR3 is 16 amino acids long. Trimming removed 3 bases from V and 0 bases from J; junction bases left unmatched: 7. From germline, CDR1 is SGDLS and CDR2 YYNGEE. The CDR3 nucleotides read TGTGCCAGCAGCGCCCCGAGGGACAGGACTAACTATGGCTACACCTTC. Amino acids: CASSAPRDRTNYGYTF.

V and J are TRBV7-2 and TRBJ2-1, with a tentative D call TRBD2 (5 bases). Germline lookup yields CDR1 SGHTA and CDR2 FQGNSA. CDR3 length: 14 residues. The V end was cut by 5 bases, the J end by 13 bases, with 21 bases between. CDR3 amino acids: CASSGGLFGRGQFF. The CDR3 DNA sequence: TGTGCCAGCAGCGGAGGCCTTTTCGGACGCGGTCAGTTCTTC.

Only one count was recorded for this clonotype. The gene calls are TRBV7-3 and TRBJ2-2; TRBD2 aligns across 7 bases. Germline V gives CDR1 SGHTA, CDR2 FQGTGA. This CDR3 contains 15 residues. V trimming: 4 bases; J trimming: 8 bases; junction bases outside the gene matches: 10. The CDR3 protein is CASSSGGGAAGELFF. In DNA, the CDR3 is TGTGCCAGCAGCTCTGGGGGAGGGGCCGCGGGGGAGCTGTTTTTT.